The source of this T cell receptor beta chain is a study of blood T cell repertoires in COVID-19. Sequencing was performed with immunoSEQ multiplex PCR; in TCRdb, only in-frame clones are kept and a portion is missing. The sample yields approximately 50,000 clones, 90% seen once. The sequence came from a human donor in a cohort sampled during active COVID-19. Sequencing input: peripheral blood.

The CDR3 sequence: CASSFTGGYGYTF. CDR3 in DNA: TGTGCCAGCAGTTTTACAGGGGGCTATGGCTACACCTTC. The chain recombines TRBV27 with TRBJ1-2, with 8 bases lining up with TRBD1. The CDR3 loop spans 13 amino acids. Trimming cost V 3 bases and J 4 bases; bases outside gene matches: 1. Germline CDR1 is MNHEY and CDR2 is SMNVEV (reference sequence).